A single sample is the source of the 27 T cell receptor beta chains below, sequenced in a study of beta chain features in type 1 diabetes. Isolated RNA was reverse transcribed in full, so expressed TCRB transcripts were sequenced. Profiled with immunoSEQ multiplex PCR; TCRdb holds only in-frame clones, not every one. The data hold 630,000 or so clones, with more than 12% observed a single time. Study outcomes and limitations: In every one of the four CD4+ subsets, TCRB CDR3s were moderately but significantly shorter in Type 1 diabetes patients.

These receptors have no identified antigens. The source material was naive CD4+ T cells from blood. Every receptor here comes from a man in his late teens or twenties with type 1 diabetes.

This clone was counted only a few times. The rearrangement uses TRBV5-1 and TRBJ2-1; D remains unclear. Germline V gene data show CDR1 as SGHRS and CDR2 as YFSETQ. The CDR3 totals 13 residues. The ends were cut back, 2 bases at V and 5 bases at J, with 8 bases in the middle. The CDR3, as DNA: TGCGCCAGCAGCTTTACCGTTGACAATGAGCAGTTCTTC. It specifies CASSFTVDNEQFF.

The rearrangement links TRBV7-2 to TRBJ2-7, with TRBD2 identical over 8 bases. Germline CDR1 SGHTA, CDR2 FQGNSA. V gave up 4 bases and J gave up 3 bases; unmatched junction bases: 5. The CDR3 totals 14 residues. In DNA, the CDR3 is TGTGCCAGCAGCTCAAGCGGGGGATACTACGAGCAGTACTTC. Amino acid sequence: CASSSSGGYYEQYF.

This chain connects TRBV7-8 to TRBJ2-7; D uncertain. Trimming cost V 4 bases and J 6 bases, with 7 bases left between them. Germline V gene data show CDR1 as SGHVS and CDR2 as FQNEAQ. The CDR3 consists of 11 residues. The chain's CDR3 is CASSSRSEQYF. The CDR3 region has the DNA TGTGCCAGCAGCTCACGTAGCGAGCAGTACTTC.

The chain carries TRBV6-1 and TRBJ1-1, with D maybe TRBD1 (6 bases). The V and J ends lost 1 base and 1 base respectively, with 10 bases between them. The CDR3 has 15 amino acids. Germline-derived CDR1 and CDR2 are MNHNS and SASEGT. CDR3: CASSEVGTRNTEAFF. The CDR3 DNA sequence: TGTGCCAGCAGTGAAGTAGGGACAAGGAACACTGAAGCTTTCTTT.

V is TRBV5-1 and J is TRBJ2-1; 11 positions match TRBD2. This CDR3 is 17 amino acids long. With V trimmed by 4 bases and J by 1 base, 7 bases remained unmatched. Germline V gives CDR1 SGHRS, CDR2 YFSETQ. DNA for the CDR3: TGCGCCAGCAGCCTGACCCTAGCGGGGGGTTCCTACAATGAGCAGTTCTTC. Translating gives CASSLTLAGGSYNEQFF.

CDR3 amino acids: CASSSTPRDAGEAFF. The CDR3 DNA reads as TGTGCCAGCAGCTCTACTCCCCGGGACGCTGGAGAAGCTTTCTTT. The V and J genes are TRBV5-4 and TRBJ1-1; D possibly corresponds to TRBD1 (5 bases). CDR1 is SGHNT, CDR2 YYREEE, per germline (reference sequence). Trimming left V 3 bases short and J 8 bases short, with 20 bases between. The CDR3 has 15 residues. The whole variable domain, filled in from reference TRBV5-4 and TRBJ1-1, reads ETGVTQSPTHLIKTRGQQVTLRCSSQSGHNTVSWYQQALGQGPQFIFQYYREEENGRGNFPPRFSGLQFPNYSSELNVNALELDDSALYLCASSSTPRDAGEAFFGQGTRLTVV.

This rearrangement joins TRBV20-1 to TRBJ1-2; D unclear. V gave up 3 bases and J gave up 7 bases, with 6 bases separating them. The CDR3 has 10 residues. Looked up from germline, CDR1 is DFQATT and CDR2 is SNEGSKA (reference sequence). Here the CDR3 reads CSASDVGYTF. For the CDR3, the DNA is TGCAGTGCTAGTGACGTTGGCTACACCTTC.

This clone appeared a few times. The gene calls are TRBV25-1 and TRBJ2-7; 7 bases are shared with TRBD1. Germline CDR1 MGHDK, CDR2 SYGVNS. This CDR3 is 15 amino acids long. The V gene end was trimmed by 7 bases and the J gene end by 0 bases; junction bases not matched to a gene: 9. CDR3 protein: CASTRGQPSSYEQYF. CDR3 sequence (DNA): TGTGCCAGCACCCGGGGACAGCCAAGCTCCTACGAGCAGTACTTC.

This clone was seen more than once but under ten times. V and J are TRBV30 and TRBJ2-7; 11 bases agree with TRBD1. Germline lookup yields CDR1 GTSNPN and CDR2 SVGIG (reference sequence). This CDR3 spans 13 amino acids. V trimming: 6 bases; J trimming: 3 bases; junction bases outside the gene matches: 4. The CDR3 spells CACRTGGFYEQYF. DNA of the CDR3: TGTGCCTGCCGGACAGGGGGCTTCTACGAGCAGTACTTC.

This clone was seen a few times. This same CDR3 is encoded by further DNA sequences in the sample. The CDR3 reads CASSVESGANVLTF. DNA of the CDR3: TGTGCCAGCAGTGTCGAGTCTGGGGCCAACGTCCTGACTTTC. This rearrangement joins TRBV2 to TRBJ2-6; D gene uncertain. This CDR3 has 14 amino acids. Germline V gene data show CDR1 as SNHLY and CDR2 as FYNNEI. V was pared by 4 bases and J by 1 base, with 5 bases between.

The sample holds a few counts of this clone. The chain combines TRBV7-2 with TRBJ1-5, with D perhaps matching TRBD1 (5 bases). Germline V gene lookup returns CDR1 SGHTA and CDR2 FQGNSA. With 5 bases removed from V and 8 bases from J, the gap between germline ends came to 28 bases. The CDR3 is 18 amino acids. CDR3 in amino acids: CASSPTYLGDSGRKPQHF. CDR3 bases: TGTGCCAGCAGCCCGACCTATTTGGGGGATTCGGGCCGAAAGCCCCAGCATTTT.

This chain joins TRBV14 and TRBJ2-1; 8 bases match TRBD2. This CDR3 has 17 residues. The germline CDR1 and CDR2 sequences are SGHDN and FVKESK. V lost 4 bases, J lost 6 bases, and 14 bases stayed unmatched. The DNA for the CDR3 is TGTGCCAGCAGCCCATCGTCAGGACTAGCCCCACTCAATGAGCAGTTCTTC. It specifies CASSPSSGLAPLNEQFF.

This chain joins TRBV7-2 and TRBJ2-7; 7 bases are shared with TRBD2. The CDR3 extends over 16 amino acids. Trimming removed 5 bases from V and 3 bases from J; junction bases left unmatched: 13. The germline V gene has CDR1 SGHTA and CDR2 FQGNSA. In DNA form, the CDR3 reads TGTGCCAGCAGCCGGTTTGGCGGGGGTCTCGTCTACGAGCAGTACTTC. It translates to CASSRFGGGLVYEQYF.

The chain carries TRBV27 and TRBJ2-5; unclear D gene. The V end was cut by 2 bases, the J end by 5 bases, with 6 bases between. Germline CDR1 and CDR2: MNHEY and SMNVEV (reference sequence). CDR3 length: 12 residues. CDR3 in amino acids: CASSLVGETQYF. The CDR3 DNA follows: TGTGCCAGCAGTTTAGTCGGGGAGACCCAGTACTTC.

This clone has a single count. This sequence joins TRBV30 and TRBJ1-2; D remains unclear. Germline loops: CDR1 GTSNPN, CDR2 SVGIG (reference sequence). The CDR3 is 15 residues long. V lost 0 bases and J lost 7, with 18 bases in between. The CDR3 loop reads CAWSVQPPGRRGYTF. The DNA for the CDR3 is TGTGCCTGGAGTGTACAACCACCGGGCAGGCGTGGCTACACCTTC.

Only a few counts were recorded for this clone. The chain joins TRBV9 to TRBJ2-7, with 8 bases fitting TRBD1. Germline CDR1 SGDLS, CDR2 YYNGEE. J gave up 7 bases and V 3 bases, and 12 bases lay outside the gene matches. This CDR3 has 15 residues. The CDR3 loop is CASSALGGQGYEQYF. CDR3 bases: TGTGCCAGCAGCGCCCTCGGAGGACAGGGATATGAGCAGTACTTC.

J is TRBJ2-7 and V is TRBV5-4, with 9 bases identical to TRBD1. This CDR3 is built from 15 residues. Germline V gives CDR1 SGHNT, CDR2 YYREEE (reference sequence). The trim removed 4 bases at V and 2 bases at J, leaving 7 bases unmatched. CDR3 coding DNA: TGTGCCAGCAGCGGGGGGACAGGGAAAACCTACGAGCAGTACTTC. It codes for CASSGGTGKTYEQYF.

V gene TRBV5-4 combines with J gene TRBJ2-7; 8 bases are shared with TRBD2. V gave up 4 bases and J gave up 3 bases; unmatched junction bases: 6. Germline CDR1 is SGHNT and CDR2 is YYREEE (reference sequence). The CDR3 length is 14 residues. The CDR3 spells CASSPTGTSYEQYF. The CDR3 region has the DNA TGTGCCAGCAGCCCCACCGGGACTAGCTACGAGCAGTACTTC.

This chain joins TRBV6-5 and TRBJ2-4, with a weak D call TRBD2 (6 bases). Germline CDR1 MNHEY, CDR2 SVGAGI. V was trimmed by 6 bases and J by 6 bases, leaving 15 bases between them. The CDR3 extends over 14 amino acids. The CDR3 is CASRISSDLNIQYF. As DNA, the CDR3 is TGTGCCAGCAGGATTTCTAGCGACCTAAACATTCAGTACTTC.

J is TRBJ2-4 and V is TRBV30, with D unclear. This CDR3 is built from 15 residues. V lost 3 bases, J lost 6 bases, and 18 bases lay in between. The germline V gene has CDR1 GTSNPN and CDR2 SVGIG (reference sequence). The CDR3 is CAWSPSWPEPNIQYF. The CDR3, as DNA: TGTGCCTGGAGCCCAAGCTGGCCGGAGCCAAACATTCAGTACTTC.

This clone was seen a handful of times. The rearrangement uses TRBV18 and TRBJ1-2; D is unresolved. Trimming left V 6 bases short and J 5 bases short, with 13 bases between. In germline, CDR1 is KGHSH, CDR2 LQKENI. The CDR3 loop spans 13 amino acids. The CDR3 DNA sequence: TGTGCCAGCTCCGAAGAGGTACTGTATGGCTACACCTTC. It codes for CASSEEVLYGYTF. The entire variable domain, with the rest obtained from reference TRBV18 and TRBJ1-2, is as follows: NAGVMQNPRHLVRRRGQEARLRCSPMKGHSHVYWYRQLPEEGLKFMVYLQKENIIDESGMPKERFSAEFPKEGPSILRIQQVVRGDSAAYFCASSEEVLYGYTFGSGTRLTVV.

The gene calls are TRBV9 and TRBJ1-1; tentatively, D is TRBD1 (5 bases). The germline V and J ends were trimmed by 4 bases and 3 bases, with 16 bases remaining between them. The CDR3 length is 15 residues. The V gene's germline CDR1 is SGDLS and CDR2 YYNGEE. This CDR3 reads CASSPSGGGYTEAFF. In DNA form, the CDR3 reads TGTGCCAGCAGCCCCTCTGGGGGGGGGTACACTGAAGCTTTCTTT.

This clone was seen a few times. The chain's CDR3 is CASSSLGQNTGELFF. The DNA for the CDR3 is TGTGCCAGCAGTTCTCTCGGGCAGAACACCGGGGAGCTGTTTTTT. This rearrangement joins TRBV28 to TRBJ2-2; D gene ambiguous. This CDR3 region has 15 residues. Germline CDR1 reads MDHEN; CDR2 reads SYDVKM. The V end was cut by 4 bases, the J end by 1 base, with 10 bases between.

The chain couples TRBV29-1 to TRBJ1-1, with TRBD1 identical over 9 bases. V gave up 6 bases and J gave up 6 bases; unmatched junction bases: 11. The germline gives CDR1 SQVTM, CDR2 ANQGSEA. The CDR3 runs 14 residues. CDR3 sequence: CSVRIRTGAAEAFF. CDR3 nucleotide sequence: TGCAGCGTACGAATTCGGACAGGGGCAGCTGAAGCTTTCTTT.

V and J are TRBV9 and TRBJ2-1; TRBD2 aligns across 7 bases. V lost 3 bases, J lost 6 bases, and 12 bases stayed unmatched. In germline, CDR1 is SGDLS, CDR2 YYNGEE. The CDR3 extends over 16 amino acids. As DNA, the CDR3 is TGTGCCAGCAGCGCACCCAGGACTAGTCCGGCCAATGAGCAGTTCTTC. It specifies CASSAPRTSPANEQFF.

V and J are TRBV18 and TRBJ2-3, with TRBD2 matching 11 bases. The CDR3 runs to 16 residues. V shed 3 bases, J shed 1 base, and the junction held 3 bases outside the gene matches. Per the germline V gene, CDR1 is KGHSH and CDR2 is LQKENI. The CDR3 loop is CASSPTSGGGTDTQYF. In DNA, the CDR3 is TGTGCCAGCTCACCTACTAGCGGGGGCGGCACAGATACGCAGTATTTT.

This clone appeared a few times. The chain uses TRBV7-6 and TRBJ1-1; D ambiguous. Trimming stripped 2 bases from V and 1 base from J, with 5 bases between. This CDR3 spans 13 amino acids. Germline CDR1 reads SGHVS; CDR2 reads FNYEAQ. The DNA for the CDR3 is TGTGCCAGCAGCTTATCTTCGAACACTGAAGCTTTCTTT. This codes for CASSLSSNTEAFF.